The text below deals with one T cell receptor beta chain. The entry originates in a study of T cells after somatic rescue of genetic block. Profiling relied on immunoSEQ multiplex PCR, and the TCRdb table lists in-frame clones only, not all of them. The profile shows 9,000 to 15,000 clones, about 76% of them singletons. This CDR3 is 15 amino acids long. Germline V gene sequence: CDR1 MNHNS, CDR2 SASEGT. V lost 6 bases and J lost 1, with 15 bases in between. The V and J genes are TRBV6-1 and TRBJ1-1; maybe TRBD1 (6 bases). Sequencing was carried out using peripheral blood mononuclear cells (PBMCs). The sequence was collected from a boy younger than 18. The CDR3 region is CASRTNRVGNTEAFF. In nucleotides, the CDR3 is TGTGCCAGCAGAACTAACAGGGTGGGGAACACTGAAGCTTTCTTT.